The present T cell receptor (beta chain) was sequenced within a study of beta chain features in type 1 diabetes. Study conclusions and caveats: The study found moderately but significantly shorter TCRB CDR3s in all four CD4+ subsets of Type 1 diabetes patients.

Of the isolated RNA, all was reverse transcribed, and so the sequenced material was expressed TCRB transcripts. Profiled with immunoSEQ multiplex PCR; TCRdb holds only in-frame clones, not every one. This table has about 190,000 clones, about 8% appearing once. As regards this clone: No antigen is known for it.

Per the germline V gene, CDR1 is MNHEY and CDR2 is SMNVEV (reference sequence). Trimming cost V 5 bases and J 3 bases, with 14 bases left between them. The CDR3 loop spans 14 amino acids. V usage is TRBV27 and J usage is TRBJ2-7, with D possibly being TRBD1 (6 bases). Sequencing was done on a sample of central memory CD4+ T cells from blood. The receptor's source is a woman aged 40 to 50 with type 1 diabetes. CDR3 bases: TGTGCCAGCAGTCGAACAGGGAACTACTACGAGCAGTACTTC. Its translation: CASSRTGNYYEQYF.